Shown below are 5 T cell receptor beta chains from a single sample sequenced in a study of blood T cell repertoires in COVID-19. The protocol was immunoSEQ multiplex PCR, while the TCRdb copy is restricted to in-frame clones and leaves out a portion. The sample has roughly 70,000 clones; about 91% are singletons. The sample taken for sequencing was peripheral blood. The receptors derive from a woman in her sixties or seventies with acute or convalescent COVID-19.

The chain recombines TRBV18 with TRBJ2-7; D remains ambiguous. The V end lost 2 bases, the J end lost 1 base, and 6 bases lay between the germline ends. The CDR3 is 13 amino acids. Per the germline V gene, CDR1 is KGHSH and CDR2 is LQKENI. CDR3 region: CASSPAASYEQYF. CDR3 sequence (DNA): TGTGCCAGCTCACCAGCCGCGTCCTACGAGCAGTACTTC. The entire variable domain, with the rest obtained from reference TRBV18 and TRBJ2-7, is as follows: NAGVMQNPRHLVRRRGQEARLRCSPMKGHSHVYWYRQLPEEGLKFMVYLQKENIIDESGMPKERFSAEFPKEGPSILRIQQVVRGDSAAYFCASSPAASYEQYFGPGTRLTVT.

The chain carries TRBV19 and TRBJ1-1; TRBD1 agrees at 10 bases. The V and J ends lost 7 bases and 4 bases, in that order; junction bases with no gene match: 6. The CDR3 has 14 residues. CDR1 LNHDA and CDR2 SQIVND come from the germline V gene (reference sequence). The CDR3 is CASTRDRGGTEAFF. DNA for the CDR3: TGTGCCAGTACCAGGGACAGGGGTGGCACTGAAGCTTTCTTT.

The chain combines TRBV6-6 with TRBJ1-5; D not resolved. Between the trimmed V and J ends, which lost 3 bases and 0 bases, there was a span of 6 bases. Germline CDR1 and CDR2: MNHNY and SVGAGI (reference sequence). The CDR3 length is 14 residues. CDR3: CASSYYYSNQPQHF. The DNA for the CDR3 is TGTGCCAGCAGTTATTATTATAGCAATCAGCCCCAGCATTTT.

V gene TRBV6-5 combines with J gene TRBJ1-3; D gene ambiguous. This CDR3 has 16 amino acids. CDR1 is MNHEY, CDR2 SVGAGI, per germline. V lost 4 bases, J lost 0 bases, and 13 bases lay in between. The CDR3 sequence: CASSSNVASSGNTIYF. CDR3 coding DNA: TGTGCCAGCAGTTCCAATGTTGCCAGCTCTGGAAACACCATATATTTT.

This chain's CDR3 is CASSLLGDWRTRPQISTQYF. The CDR3 DNA follows: TGTGCCAGCAGTTTATTGGGGGATTGGCGGACTAGACCACAGATAAGTACGCAGTATTTT. The rearrangement uses TRBV27 and TRBJ2-3; 7 nucleotides match TRBD2. With 1 base clipped from V and 8 bases from J, the junction kept 24 bases outside the gene matches. The germline CDR1 and CDR2 sequences are MNHEY and SMNVEV (reference sequence). The length of the CDR3 is 20 residues.